One T cell receptor (beta chain) is described in this entry. Its cognate antigen is unknown. Germline V gives CDR1 SGHTA, CDR2 FQGTGA. CDR3 length equals 13 residues. V lost 1 base and J 7 bases, leaving 9 bases between the germline ends. Generated by immunoSEQ multiplex PCR, the TCRdb table keeps only in-frame clones and is missing some. Of about 2,500 clones in the sample, approximately 77% were seen once. Tumor samples were taken before definitive surgery or chemotherapy. The data derive from a study of high-grade serous ovarian cancer treatment subgroups. Turning to the study itself: On average, approximately 14,000 reads and 7,000 to 8,000 unique TCR beta rearrangements were obtained per sample.

Findings of the study overall: Tumors within one patient showed repertoire similarity of 0.11 to 0.79. TCR relatedness rose with neoantigen level and trended with mutation load. Bulk tumor TCR sequencing gave no spatial information.

The chain couples TRBV7-3 to TRBJ2-3, with D tentatively TRBD2 (6 bases). The sample comprised tumor tissue. This clonotype originated in a human donor with high-grade serous ovarian cancer. CDR3 amino acids: CASSLMGTHTQYF. CDR3 nucleotide sequence: TGTGCCAGCAGCTTAATGGGGACTCATACGCAGTATTTT.